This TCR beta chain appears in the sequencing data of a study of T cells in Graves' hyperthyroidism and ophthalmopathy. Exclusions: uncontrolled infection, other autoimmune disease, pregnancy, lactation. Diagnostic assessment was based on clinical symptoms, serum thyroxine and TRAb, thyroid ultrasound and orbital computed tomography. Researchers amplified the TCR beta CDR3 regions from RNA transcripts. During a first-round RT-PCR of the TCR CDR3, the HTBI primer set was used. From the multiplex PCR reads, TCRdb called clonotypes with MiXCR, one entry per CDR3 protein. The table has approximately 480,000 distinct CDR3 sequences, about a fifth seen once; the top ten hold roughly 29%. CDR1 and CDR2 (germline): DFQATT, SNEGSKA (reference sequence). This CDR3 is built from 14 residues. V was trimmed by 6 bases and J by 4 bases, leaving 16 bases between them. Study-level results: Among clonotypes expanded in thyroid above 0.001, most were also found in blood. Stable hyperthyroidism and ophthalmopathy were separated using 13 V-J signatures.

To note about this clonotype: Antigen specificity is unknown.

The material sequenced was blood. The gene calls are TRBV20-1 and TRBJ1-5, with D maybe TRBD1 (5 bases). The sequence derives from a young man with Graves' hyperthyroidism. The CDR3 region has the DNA TGCAGTGCAAAGATCTGGGGGGGGAATCAGCCCCAGCATTTT. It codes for CSAKIWGGNQPQHF.